The clone carrying this TCR beta chain occurred once. This sample was included in a study of shared T cell receptors in the human thymus. The data were produced by immunoSEQ multiplex PCR, yet TCRdb's version contains in-frame clones alone and is incomplete. The repertoire consists of hundreds of thousands of clones, with around 89% occurring once and the leading ten covering roughly 0.0097%. V lost 5 bases and J 7 bases, leaving 18 bases between the germline ends. The CDR3 totals 15 residues. CDR1 and CDR2 (germline): PRHDT, FYEKMQ (reference sequence). Another study also made use of these data, one on human thymus T cells. That source reports: Thymic resections from corrective heart surgery supplied the tissue. Thymic TCR repertoires of unrelated people reportedly overlapped highly.

Material: thymocytes. The rearrangement links TRBV13 to TRBJ2-1, with D possibly being TRBD1 (5 bases). This sequence originates from a boy younger than two with a congenital heart defect. The CDR3 nucleotides are TGTGCCAGCAGCCCCCGGGCGGTCAAGGGGAATGAGCAGTTCTTC. This codes for CASSPRAVKGNEQFF.